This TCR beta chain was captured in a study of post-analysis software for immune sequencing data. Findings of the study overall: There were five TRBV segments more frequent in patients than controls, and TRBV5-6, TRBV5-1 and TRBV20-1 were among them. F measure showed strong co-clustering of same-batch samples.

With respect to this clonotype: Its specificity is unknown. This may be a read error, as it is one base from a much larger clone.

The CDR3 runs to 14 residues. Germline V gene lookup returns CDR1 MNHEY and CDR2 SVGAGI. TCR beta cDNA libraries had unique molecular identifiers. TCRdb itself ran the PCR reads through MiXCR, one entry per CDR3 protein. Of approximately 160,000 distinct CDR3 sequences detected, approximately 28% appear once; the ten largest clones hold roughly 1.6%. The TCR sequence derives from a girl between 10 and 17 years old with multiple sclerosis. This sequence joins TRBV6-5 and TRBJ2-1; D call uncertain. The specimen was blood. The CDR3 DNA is TGTGCCAACAGTTACTTGCCACCCTACAATGAGCAGTTCTTC. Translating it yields CANSYLPPYNEQFF.